Here is one TCR beta chain with its context. The data belong to a study of OX40 agonist ivuxolimab in advanced cancers. The repertoire was sequenced with immunoSEQ multiplex PCR; TCRdb's copy has only in-frame clones and lacks some. Counted here are some 69,000 clones, around 90% occurring once; the ten biggest clones make up around 3%. Germline V gives CDR1 MNHEY, CDR2 SVGAGI. CDR3 length equals 15 residues. With 2 bases removed from V and 0 bases from J, the gap between germline ends came to 8 bases. Sequenced here: CD4+ or CD8+ T cells sorted from blood, sampled in a trial of the OX40 agonist ivuxolimab. This clonotype was obtained from an adult with an advanced solid tumor such as melanoma, head and neck, liver or kidney cancer. The chain has TRBV6-5 and TRBJ1-5, with D unresolved. The CDR3 is CASSYGKYSNQPQHF. The CDR3 region has the DNA TGTGCCAGCAGTTACGGGAAATATAGCAATCAGCCCCAGCATTTT.